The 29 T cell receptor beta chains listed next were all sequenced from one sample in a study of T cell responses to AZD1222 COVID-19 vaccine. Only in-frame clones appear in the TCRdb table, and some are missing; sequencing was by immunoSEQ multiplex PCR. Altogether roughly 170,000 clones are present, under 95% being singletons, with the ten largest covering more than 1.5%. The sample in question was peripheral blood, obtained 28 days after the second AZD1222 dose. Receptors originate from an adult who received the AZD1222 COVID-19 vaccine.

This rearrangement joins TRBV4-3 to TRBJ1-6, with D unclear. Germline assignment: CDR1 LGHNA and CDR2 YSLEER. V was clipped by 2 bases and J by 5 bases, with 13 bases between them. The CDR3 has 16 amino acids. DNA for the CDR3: TGCGCCAGCAGCCAAAAACTTAGGACGGATAATTCACCCCTCCACTTT. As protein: CASSQKLRTDNSPLHF.

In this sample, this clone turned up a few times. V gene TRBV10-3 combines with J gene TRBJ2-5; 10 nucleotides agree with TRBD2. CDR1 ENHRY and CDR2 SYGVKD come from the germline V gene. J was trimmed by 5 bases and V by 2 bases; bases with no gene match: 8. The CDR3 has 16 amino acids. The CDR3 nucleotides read TGTGCCATCAGTGAGGCGCTAGCGGGAGTTTCTGAGACCCAGTACTTC. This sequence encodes CAISEALAGVSETQYF.

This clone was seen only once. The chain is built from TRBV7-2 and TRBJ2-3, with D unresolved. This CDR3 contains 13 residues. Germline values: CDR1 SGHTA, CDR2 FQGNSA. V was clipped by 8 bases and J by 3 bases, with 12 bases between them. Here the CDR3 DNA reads TGTGCCAGCCGAGAGTCCAGAACAGATACGCAGTATTTT. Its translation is CASRESRTDTQYF.

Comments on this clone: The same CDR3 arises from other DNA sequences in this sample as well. The chain's CDR3 is CASSSLLAGGRAQYF. The CDR3 bases are TGTGCCAGCAGCTCACTACTAGCGGGGGGTCGGGCCCAGTACTTC. V is TRBV7-8 and J is TRBJ2-5, with 12 bases that match TRBD2. This CDR3 has 15 amino acids. V was pared by 4 bases and J by 9 bases, with 9 bases of the junction left unmatched. The germline V gene encodes CDR1 SGHVS and CDR2 FQNEAQ.

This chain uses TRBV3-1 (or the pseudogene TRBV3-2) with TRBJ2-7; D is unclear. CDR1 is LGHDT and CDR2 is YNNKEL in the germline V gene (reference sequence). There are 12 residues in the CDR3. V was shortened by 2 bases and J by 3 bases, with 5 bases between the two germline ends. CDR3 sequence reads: CASSQMGYEQYF. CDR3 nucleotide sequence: TGTGCCAGCAGCCAAATGGGCTACGAGCAGTACTTC.

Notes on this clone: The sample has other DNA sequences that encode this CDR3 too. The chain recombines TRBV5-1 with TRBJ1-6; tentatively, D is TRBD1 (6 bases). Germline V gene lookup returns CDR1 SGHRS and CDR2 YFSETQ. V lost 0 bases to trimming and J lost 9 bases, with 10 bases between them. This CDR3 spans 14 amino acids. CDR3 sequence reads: CASSLAGRGSPLHF. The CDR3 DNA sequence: TGCGCCAGCAGCTTGGCCGGCAGGGGTTCACCCCTCCACTTT.

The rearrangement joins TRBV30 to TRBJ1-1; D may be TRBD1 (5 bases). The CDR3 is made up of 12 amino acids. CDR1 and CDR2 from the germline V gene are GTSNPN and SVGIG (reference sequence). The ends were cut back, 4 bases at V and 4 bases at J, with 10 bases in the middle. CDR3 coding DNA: TGTGCCTGGAACCCCGGGGGCACTGAAGCTTTCTTT. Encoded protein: CAWNPGGTEAFF.

The CDR3 sequence is CASSPGTDNSPLHF. The CDR3 nucleotides read TGTGCCAGCAGCCCCGGGACAGATAATTCACCCCTCCACTTT. The gene calls are TRBV28 and TRBJ1-6; 7 bases agree with TRBD1. The ends lost 6 bases at V and 5 bases at J; junction bases unmatched: 4. The germline CDR1 and CDR2 sequences are MDHEN and SYDVKM. The CDR3 extends over 14 amino acids.

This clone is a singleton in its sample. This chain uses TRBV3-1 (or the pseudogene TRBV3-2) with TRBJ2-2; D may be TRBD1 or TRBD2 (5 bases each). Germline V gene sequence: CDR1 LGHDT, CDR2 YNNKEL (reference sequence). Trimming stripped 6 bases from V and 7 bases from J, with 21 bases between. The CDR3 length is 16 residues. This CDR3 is CASRPTGTRYFGELFF. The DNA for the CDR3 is TGTGCCAGCAGACCAACCGGGACCAGGTATTTCGGGGAGCTGTTTTTT.

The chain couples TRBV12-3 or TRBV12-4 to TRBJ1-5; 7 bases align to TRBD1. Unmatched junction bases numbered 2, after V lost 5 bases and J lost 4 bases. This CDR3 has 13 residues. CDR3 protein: CASSRQGNQPQHF. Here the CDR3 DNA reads TGTGCCAGCAGTCGACAGGGAAATCAGCCCCAGCATTTT.

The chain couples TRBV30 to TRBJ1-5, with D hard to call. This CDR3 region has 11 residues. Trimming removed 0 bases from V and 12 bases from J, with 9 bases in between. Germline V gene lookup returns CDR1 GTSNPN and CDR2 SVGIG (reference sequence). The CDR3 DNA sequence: TGTGCCTGGAGTGTAGCAGAGTACCAGCATTTT. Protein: CAWSVAEYQHF.

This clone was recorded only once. CDR3 DNA sequence: TGTGCCAGCAGCTTGTCTGGGGTCACTGAAGCTTTCTTT. Protein product: CASSLSGVTEAFF. This rearrangement joins TRBV5-6 to TRBJ1-1; no clear D gene. The CDR3 totals 13 residues. Germline CDR1 and CDR2: SGHDT and YYEEEE. Between the trimmed V and J ends, which lost 1 base and 4 bases, there was a span of 8 bases.

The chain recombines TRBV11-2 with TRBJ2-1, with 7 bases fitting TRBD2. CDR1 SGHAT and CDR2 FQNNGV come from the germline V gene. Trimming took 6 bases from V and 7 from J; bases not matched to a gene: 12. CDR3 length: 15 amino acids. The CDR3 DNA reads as TGTGCCAGCAGGCTAGCGGCCCTACAATGGAATGAGCAGTTCTTC. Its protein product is CASRLAALQWNEQFF.

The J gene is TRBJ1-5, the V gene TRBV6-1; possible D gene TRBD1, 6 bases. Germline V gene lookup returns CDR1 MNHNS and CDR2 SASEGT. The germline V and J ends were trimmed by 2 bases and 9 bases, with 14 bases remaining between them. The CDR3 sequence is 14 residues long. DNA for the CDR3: TGTGCCAGCAGTGAACAGACAGCCAGGGGGCCCCAGCATTTT. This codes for CASSEQTARGPQHF.

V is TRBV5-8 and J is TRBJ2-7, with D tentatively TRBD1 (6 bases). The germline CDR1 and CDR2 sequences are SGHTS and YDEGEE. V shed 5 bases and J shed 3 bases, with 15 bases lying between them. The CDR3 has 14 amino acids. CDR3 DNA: TGTGCCAGCAGGTTGCAGGGGACCCTCTACGAGCAGTACTTC. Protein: CASRLQGTLYEQYF.

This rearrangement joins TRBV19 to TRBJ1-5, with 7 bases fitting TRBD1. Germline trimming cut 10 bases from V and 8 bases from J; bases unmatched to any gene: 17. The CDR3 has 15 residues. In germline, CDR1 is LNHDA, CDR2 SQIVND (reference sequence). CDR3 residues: CATEAGQVGMEPQHF. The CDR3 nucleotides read TGTGCCACCGAAGCCGGACAGGTAGGGATGGAGCCCCAGCATTTT.

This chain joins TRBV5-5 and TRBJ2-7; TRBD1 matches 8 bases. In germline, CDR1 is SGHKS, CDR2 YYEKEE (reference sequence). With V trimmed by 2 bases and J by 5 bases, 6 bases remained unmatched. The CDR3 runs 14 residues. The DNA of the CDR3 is TGTGCCAGCAGCTTTACAGGGGGTAATAACGAGCAGTACTTC. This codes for CASSFTGGNNEQYF.

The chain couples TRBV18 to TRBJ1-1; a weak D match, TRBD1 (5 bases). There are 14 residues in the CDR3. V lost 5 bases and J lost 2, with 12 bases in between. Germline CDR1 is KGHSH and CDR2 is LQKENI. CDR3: CASSTRQTNTEAFF. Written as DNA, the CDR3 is TGTGCCAGCTCAACACGACAGACTAACACTGAAGCTTTCTTT. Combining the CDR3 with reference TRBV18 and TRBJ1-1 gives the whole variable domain NAGVMQNPRHLVRRRGQEARLRCSPMKGHSHVYWYRQLPEEGLKFMVYLQKENIIDESGMPKERFSAEFPKEGPSILRIQQVVRGDSAAYFCASSTRQTNTEAFFGQGTRLTVV.

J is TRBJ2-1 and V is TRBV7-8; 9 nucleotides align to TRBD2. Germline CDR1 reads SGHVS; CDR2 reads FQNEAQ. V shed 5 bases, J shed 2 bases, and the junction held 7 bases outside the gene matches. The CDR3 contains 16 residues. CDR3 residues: CASSAGSGSAYNEQFF. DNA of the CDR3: TGTGCCAGCAGCGCCGGTAGCGGGAGTGCCTACAATGAGCAGTTCTTC.

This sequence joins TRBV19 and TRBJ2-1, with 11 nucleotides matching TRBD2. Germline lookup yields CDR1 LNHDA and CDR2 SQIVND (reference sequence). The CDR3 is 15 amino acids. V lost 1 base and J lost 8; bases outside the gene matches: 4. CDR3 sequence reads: CASSIGSGRAHEQFF. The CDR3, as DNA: TGTGCCAGTAGTATAGGTAGCGGGAGGGCCCATGAGCAGTTCTTC. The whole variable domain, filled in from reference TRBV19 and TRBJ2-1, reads DGGITQSPKYLFRKEGQNVTLSCEQNLNHDAMYWYRQDPGQGLRLIYYSQIVNDFQKGDIAEGYSVSREKKESFPLTVTSAQKNPTAFYLCASSIGSGRAHEQFFGPGTRLTVL.

CDR3 residues: CASRAQGSPNEKLFF. The CDR3, as DNA: TGTGCCAGCAGGGCCCAGGGATCCCCTAATGAAAAACTGTTTTTT. The chain carries TRBV28 and TRBJ1-4; the D gene is possibly TRBD1 (5 bases). Germline loops: CDR1 MDHEN, CDR2 SYDVKM. The CDR3 contains 15 residues. With 6 bases removed from V and 3 bases from J, the gap between germline ends came to 14 bases.

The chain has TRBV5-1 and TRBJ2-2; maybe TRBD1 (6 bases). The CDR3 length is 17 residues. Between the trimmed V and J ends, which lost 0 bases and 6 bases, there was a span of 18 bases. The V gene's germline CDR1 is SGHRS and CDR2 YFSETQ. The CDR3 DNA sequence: TGCGCCAGCAGCTTGGTTCTACTACAGGGAACCGCCGGGGAGCTGTTTTTT. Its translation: CASSLVLLQGTAGELFF.

CDR3: CASSRTPAADTQYF. The CDR3 coding sequence is TGTGCCAGCAGCCGAACTCCGGCGGCCGATACGCAGTATTTT. V usage is TRBV7-9 and J usage is TRBJ2-3, with D unresolved. The CDR3 totals 14 residues. The V gene lost 5 bases and the J gene lost 6 bases, with 15 bases spanning the gap. The V gene's germline CDR1 is SEHNR and CDR2 FQNEAQ (reference sequence).

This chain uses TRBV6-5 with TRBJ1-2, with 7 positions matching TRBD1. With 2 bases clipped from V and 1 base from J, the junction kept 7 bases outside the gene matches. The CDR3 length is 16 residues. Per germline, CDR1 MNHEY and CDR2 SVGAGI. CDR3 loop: CASSYRTGFFNYGYTF. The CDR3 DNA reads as TGTGCCAGCAGTTACAGGACAGGATTTTTTAACTATGGCTACACCTTC.

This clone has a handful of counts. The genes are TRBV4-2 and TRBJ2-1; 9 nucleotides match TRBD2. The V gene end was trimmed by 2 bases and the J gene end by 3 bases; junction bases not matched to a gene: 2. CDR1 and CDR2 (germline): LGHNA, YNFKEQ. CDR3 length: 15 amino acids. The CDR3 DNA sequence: TGTGCCAGCAGCCAAAGGACTAGCGACTACAATGAGCAGTTCTTC. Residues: CASSQRTSDYNEQFF.

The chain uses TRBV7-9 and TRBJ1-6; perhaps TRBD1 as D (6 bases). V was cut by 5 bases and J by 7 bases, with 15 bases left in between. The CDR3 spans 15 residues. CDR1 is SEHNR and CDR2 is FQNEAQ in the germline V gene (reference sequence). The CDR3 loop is CASSPWTDLNSPLHF. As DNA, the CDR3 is TGTGCCAGCAGCCCCTGGACAGACTTAAATTCACCCCTCCACTTT.

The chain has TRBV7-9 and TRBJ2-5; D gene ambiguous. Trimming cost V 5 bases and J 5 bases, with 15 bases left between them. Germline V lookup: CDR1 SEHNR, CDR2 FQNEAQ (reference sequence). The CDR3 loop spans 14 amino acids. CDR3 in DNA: TGTGCCAGCAGCCCCTATCTGCAGGTCGAGACCCAGTACTTC. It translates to CASSPYLQVETQYF.

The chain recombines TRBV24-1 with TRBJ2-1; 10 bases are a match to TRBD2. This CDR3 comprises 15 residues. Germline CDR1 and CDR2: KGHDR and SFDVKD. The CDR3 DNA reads TGTGCTACCGAACCGAGCGGACTAGCGGACAATGAGCAGTTCTTC. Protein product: CATEPSGLADNEQFF.

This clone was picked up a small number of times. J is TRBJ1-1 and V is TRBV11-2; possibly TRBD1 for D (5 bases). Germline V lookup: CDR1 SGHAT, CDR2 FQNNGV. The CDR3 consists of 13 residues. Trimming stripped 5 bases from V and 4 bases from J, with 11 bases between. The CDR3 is CASSLEQGTEAFF. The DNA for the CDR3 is TGTGCCAGCAGCCTCGAGCAGGGCACTGAAGCTTTCTTT.